This TCR beta chain came from a study of tumor-infiltrating lymphocytes in primary liver carcinoma. Looking at the study overall: Patients, male and female, were 30 to 69 years old. Productive TCRbeta read counts per sample ran from roughly 3.8 to 7.5 million and were similar across tissue types. Study-wide points: Significantly larger top-250-clone fractions were found in tumors than in blood (p = 0.039).

About this clonotype: Antigen: not known. One junction end does not reproduce the germline sequence, and a read error may be involved.

From 450 to 600 ng total RNA, TCR beta cDNA was generated with a primer in the constant region. Libraries for TCR beta were built through three nested multiplex PCR rounds, which together made up a slightly modified ARM-PCR procedure. The first two PCR rounds used TRBV1-TRBV30 primers with a Cbeta primer, roughly 10 cycles each. TCRdb reanalysed the multiplex PCR reads using MiXCR and keeps one entry per CDR3 protein. The sample includes about 330,000 distinct CDR3 sequences, roughly two thirds of them seen just once. Unsorted whole blood supplied the blood RNA, and germline DNA was isolated too. There were only treatment-naive patients, all with chronic HBV infection. The germline V gene has CDR1 SGHRS and CDR2 YFSETQ. The CDR3 contains 15 residues.

The sample was peripheral blood. This clonotype was sampled from a man aged 35 to 55 with primary liver carcinoma and hepatitis B virus infection. The chain has TRBV5-1 and TRBJ2-1, with 7 nucleotides matching TRBD1. The CDR3 sequence is CASSLKERGGNEEFF. CDR3 in DNA: TGCGCCAGCAGCTTGAAGGAGCGAGGGGGCAATGAGGAGTTCTTC.